The rows below give T cell receptor beta chains drawn from one sample of a study of early T cells in non-severe SARS-CoV-2 infection. MiXCR, run by TCRdb on the 5' RACE reads, gives a single entry per CDR3 protein. The sample holds more than 90,000 distinct CDR3 sequences, roughly 13% seen once. Sequenced input: whole blood. The source of these receptors is an adult who was a healthcare worker with PCR-confirmed SARS-CoV-2 infection or an uninfected control (not recorded which). CDR3s include the opening cysteine and the closing phenylalanine or tryptophan. The order of the fields is clone size, V gene, J gene, D gene, CDR3 protein, CDR3 DNA. The D gene is left open where the match is weak. Clone size appears in some rows only: once, few, many, or a class for an expanded clone.

few,TRBV5-4,TRBJ2-1,TRBD2,CASSGRVGFAYNEQFF,TGTGCCAGCAGCGGGAGGGTGGGTTTCGCCTACAATGAGCAGTTCTTC
.,TRBV20-1,TRBJ2-1,.,CSAVLEGPSYNEQFF,TGCAGTGCCGTCCTCGAAGGGCCTTCCTACAATGAGCAGTTCTTC
many,TRBV19,TRBJ1-1,.,CASSILQGHTEAFF,TGTGCCAGTAGTATCCTCCAGGGGCACACTGAAGCTTTCTTT
once,TRBV29-1,TRBJ1-1,TRBD1,CSADRGRTEAFF,TGCAGCGCGGACAGGGGAAGGACTGAAGCTTTCTTT
few,TRBV7-8,TRBJ2-1,.,CASSLIRGNEQFF,TGTGCCAGCAGCTTGATCAGGGGAAATGAGCAGTTCTTC
.,TRBV27,TRBJ1-2,.,CASSRGIPYGYTF,TGTGCCAGCTCCCGGGGAATTCCCTATGGCTACACCTTC
.,TRBV29-1,TRBJ1-1,TRBD1,CSVWDRGITEAFF,TGCAGCGTTTGGGACAGGGGCATAACTGAAGCTTTCTTT
.,TRBV4-1,TRBJ1-6,.,CASSQGYGTRSPLHF,TGCGCCAGCAGCCAAGGTTACGGGACCAGGTCACCCCTCCACTTT
many,TRBV20-1,TRBJ1-2,.,CSANRAAGYGYTF,TGCAGTGCCAACAGGGCCGCCGGCTATGGCTACACCTTC
many,TRBV7-2,TRBJ1-5,TRBD1,CASSPRTGGQPQHF,TGTGCCAGCAGCCCACGGACAGGTGGTCAGCCCCAGCATTTT
.,TRBV7-2,TRBJ2-7,.,CASRFLSGTYEQYF,TGTGCCAGCAGATTTCTTAGCGGAACCTACGAGCAGTACTTC
.,TRBV28,TRBJ2-3,TRBD1,CASSADGQAPDTQYF,TGTGCCAGCAGCGCCGATGGACAGGCCCCAGATACGCAGTATTTT
.,TRBV3-1,TRBJ2-3,.,CASSQDRVLLDTQYF,TGTGCCAGCAGCCAAGACCGGGTCCTACTGGATACGCAGTATTTT
many,TRBV19,TRBJ1-1,.,CASSMSMNTEAFF,TGTGCCAGTAGTATGTCGATGAACACTGAAGCTTTCTTT
many,TRBV12-3/TRBV12-4,TRBJ2-6,TRBD1,CASSFRTRTGGVLAGANVLTF,TGTGCCAGCAGTTTTCGGACAAGAACAGGGGGCGTCTTAGCTGGGGCCAACGTCCTGACTTTC
many,TRBV5-1,TRBJ1-4,.,CASSSGLRNEVKLFF,TGCGCCAGCAGCTCGGGACTTAGGAATGAAGTGAAACTGTTTTTT
many,TRBV6-6,TRBJ2-1,.,CASGGLYNEQFF,TGTGCCAGCGGTGGACTCTACAATGAGCAGTTCTTC
few,TRBV7-3,TRBJ1-6,.,CASSSGPLSPLHF,TGTGCCAGCAGCTCCGGACCCCTATCACCCCTCCACTTT
many,TRBV4-1,TRBJ2-5,.,CASSQPAAAIETQYF,TGCGCCAGCAGCCAACCGGCCGCAGCAATAGAGACCCAGTACTTC
few,TRBV20-1,TRBJ2-7,TRBD1,CSARAPKGAEQYF,TGCAGTGCTAGAGCCCCAAAGGGGGCCGAGCAGTACTTC
.,TRBV28,TRBJ1-1,TRBD1,CASSLSGTGDRTEAFF,TGTGCCAGCAGTTTATCCGGGACAGGGGATAGGACTGAAGCTTTCTTT
few,TRBV15,TRBJ2-2,.,CATSRDSVRWNTGELFF,TGTGCCACCAGCAGAGATTCGGTTAGGTGGAACACCGGGGAGCTGTTTTTT
many,TRBV7-2,TRBJ1-6,.,CASSLASGEGGSPLHF,TGTGCCAGCAGCTTAGCGAGTGGGGAAGGCGGCTCACCCCTCCACTTT
many,TRBV6-2/TRBV6-3,TRBJ1-1,.,CASSLPGRNTEAFF,TGTGCCAGCAGCCTTCCTGGGCGGAACACTGAAGCTTTCTTT
.,TRBV29-1,TRBJ1-2,.,CSVEDGYTF,TGCAGCGTGGAAGATGGCTACACCTTC
many,TRBV18,TRBJ1-2,TRBD1,CASSGTGDLGGYTF,TGTGCCAGCTCCGGGACAGGGGACTTGGGAGGCTACACCTTC
few,TRBV5-5,TRBJ2-1,TRBD1,CASSPIGTDFKQFF,TGTGCCAGCAGCCCAATTGGGACAGACTTCAAGCAGTTCTTC
many,TRBV2,TRBJ2-2,TRBD2,CASSEVAGGTGELFF,TGTGCCAGCAGTGAAGTGGCGGGGGGAACCGGGGAGCTGTTTTTT
once,TRBV7-2,TRBJ2-2,.,CASRPGTYNTGELFF,TGTGCCAGCAGACCAGGGACCTATAACACCGGGGAGCTGTTTTTT
.,TRBV12-3/TRBV12-4,TRBJ1-6,.,CASTREGIANSPLHF,TGTGCCAGCACCCGGGAGGGGATCGCAAATTCACCCCTCCACTTT
few,TRBV7-6,TRBJ2-1,TRBD1,CASSLLQGKNEQFF,TGTGCCAGCAGCTTGCTACAGGGGAAAAATGAGCAGTTCTTC
.,TRBV2,TRBJ2-3,TRBD2,CASGASGPRTDTQYF,TGTGCCAGCGGGGCTAGCGGGCCTCGCACAGATACGCAGTATTTT
.,TRBV10-3,TRBJ2-3,TRBD1,CAIRSDRESTDTQYF,TGTGCCATCAGATCAGACAGGGAAAGCACAGATACGCAGTATTTT
many,TRBV7-2,TRBJ1-2,.,CASRVPGRSSYGYTF,TGTGCCAGCAGAGTTCCGGGAAGATCTTCATATGGCTACACCTTC
.,TRBV11-2,TRBJ2-1,TRBD2,CASSDPAGDRGNEQFF,TGTGCCAGCAGCGACCCAGCGGGGGACCGGGGGAATGAGCAGTTCTTC
few,TRBV28,TRBJ2-7,.,CASSFVPLYEQYF,TGTGCCAGCAGTTTCGTACCCCTCTACGAGCAGTACTTC